The clone carrying this T cell receptor (beta chain) was recorded at least ten times. What it recognizes is unknown. Via MiXCR, TCRdb re-called the 5' RACE reads, giving one row per CDR3 protein. Seen here are 77,000 or so distinct CDR3 sequences, around 9.9% observed once, and the top ten hold 1.7%. The sample comes from a study of neurological immune-mediated disorders. Broader study findings: Across subjects, expanded clones had no CDR3 amino acid sequences in common, pointing to private repertoires in all groups.

V lost 3 bases and J lost 6, with 21 bases in between. Per germline, CDR1 MDHEN and CDR2 SYDVKM. CDR3 length equals 17 residues. Serving as healthy controls were blood bank volunteers based in Maryland, USA. PBMCs stored at -80 C, 2 million in total, were the source of the unsorted libraries. The sequence was obtained from a man aged 50 to 59 in good health. This sequence joins TRBV28 and TRBJ2-1, with D tentatively TRBD1 (6 bases). The specimen was PBMCs. The CDR3 coding sequence is TGTGCCAGCAGTTTTGTGTATATGGACAGAGGGTTCAATGAGCAGTTCTTC. Translating gives CASSFVYMDRGFNEQFF.